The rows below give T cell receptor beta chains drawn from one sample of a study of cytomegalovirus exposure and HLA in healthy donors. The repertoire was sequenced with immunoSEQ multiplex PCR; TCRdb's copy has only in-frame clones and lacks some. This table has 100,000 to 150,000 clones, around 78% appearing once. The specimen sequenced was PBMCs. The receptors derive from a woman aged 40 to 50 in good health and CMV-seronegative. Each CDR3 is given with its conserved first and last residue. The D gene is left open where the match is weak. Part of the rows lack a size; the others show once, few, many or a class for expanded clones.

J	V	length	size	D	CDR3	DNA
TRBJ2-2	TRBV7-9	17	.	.	CASSLGADAANTGELFF	TGTGCCAGCAGCTTAGGGGCAGATGCCGCGAACACCGGGGAGCTGTTTTTT
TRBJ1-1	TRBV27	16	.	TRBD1	CASSLSPRDRLWGAFF	TGTGCCAGCAGTTTAAGTCCCCGGGACAGGCTCTGGGGAGCGTTCTTT
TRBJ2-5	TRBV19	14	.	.	CASSIAGGMSEQYF	TGTGCCAGTAGTATTGCAGGGGGGATGAGTGAGCAGTACTTC
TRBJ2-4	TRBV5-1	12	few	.	CASRSPGDIQYF	TGCGCCAGCAGGAGTCCGGGGGACATTCAGTACTTC
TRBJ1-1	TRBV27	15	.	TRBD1	CASSLKGRGRTEAFF	TGTGCCAGCAGTTTAAAAGGCAGGGGGCGAACAGAAGCTTTCTTT
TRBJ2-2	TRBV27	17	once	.	CASSLGADSRKTGELFF	TGTGCCAGCAGTTTAGGGGCGGACAGTCGCAAAACCGGGGAGCTGTTTTTT
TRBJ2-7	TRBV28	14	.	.	CASSFHTVPREQYF	TGTGCCAGCAGTTTCCACACCGTCCCACGCGAGCAGTACTTC
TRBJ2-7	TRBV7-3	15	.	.	CASSLISAVSYEQYF	TGTGCCAGCAGCTTAATTAGTGCGGTCTCCTACGAGCAGTACTTC
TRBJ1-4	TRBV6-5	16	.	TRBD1	CASSYSGTGGHEKLFF	TGTGCCAGCAGTTACTCCGGGACAGGGGGCCACGAAAAACTGTTTTTT
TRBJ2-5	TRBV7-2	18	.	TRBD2	CASSLVLAGGPYQETQYF	TGTGCCAGCAGCTTAGTTCTAGCGGGAGGGCCGTACCAAGAGACCCAGTACTTC
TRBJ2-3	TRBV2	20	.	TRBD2	CASSVASSGPPVTSTDTQYF	TGTGCCAGCAGTGTGGCGTCTAGCGGGCCTCCCGTCACTAGCACAGATACGCAGTATTTT
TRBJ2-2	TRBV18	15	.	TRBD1	CASSRTGGGTGELFF	TGTGCCAGCTCACGGACAGGGGGGGGCACCGGGGAGCTGTTTTTT
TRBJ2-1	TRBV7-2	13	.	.	CASSSDSIGEQFF	TGTGCCAGCAGCTCCGACTCAATTGGCGAGCAGTTCTTC
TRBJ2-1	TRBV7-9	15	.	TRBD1	CASRIGQGPRDEQFF	TGTGCCAGCAGGATAGGACAGGGGCCCCGGGATGAGCAGTTCTTC
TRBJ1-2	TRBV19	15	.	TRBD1	CASSIESTGHYGYTF	TGTGCCAGTAGTATTGAATCGACAGGGCACTATGGCTACACCTTC
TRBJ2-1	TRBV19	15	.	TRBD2	CASSISGGRAGEQFF	TGTGCCAGTAGTATATCGGGCGGGAGAGCCGGTGAGCAGTTCTTC
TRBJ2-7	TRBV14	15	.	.	CASSPPMKGPYEQYF	TGTGCCAGCAGCCCTCCGATGAAGGGGCCCTACGAGCAGTACTTC
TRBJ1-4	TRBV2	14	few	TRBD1	CASSDETGVYKLFF	TGTGCCAGCAGTGACGAGACAGGGGTATACAAACTGTTTTTT
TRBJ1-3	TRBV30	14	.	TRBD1	CAATGTGGGNTIYF	TGTGCCGCAACCGGGACAGGGGGTGGAAACACCATATATTTT
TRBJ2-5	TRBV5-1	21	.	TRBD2	CASSPPPGTSGGIFSGETQYF	TGCGCCAGCAGCCCACCCCCTGGGACTAGCGGGGGGATCTTCAGTGGAGAGACCCAGTACTTC
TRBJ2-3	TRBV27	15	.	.	CASSLWGEGADTQYF	TGTGCCAGCAGTTTATGGGGGGAAGGAGCAGATACGCAGTATTTT
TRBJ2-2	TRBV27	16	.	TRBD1	CASSLAGTGVTGELFF	TGTGCCAGCAGTTTAGCCGGGACAGGGGTCACCGGGGAGCTGTTTTTT